At least ten counts were recorded for the clone carrying this TCR beta chain. The antigen is undetermined. This record comes from a study of T cells in Graves' hyperthyroidism and ophthalmopathy. Regarding the study as a whole: Progression to ophthalmopathy was predicted a median of 6.5 months early.

The trim removed 0 bases at V and 9 bases at J, leaving 11 bases unmatched. The germline V gene encodes CDR1 SGHRS and CDR2 YFSETQ. The CDR3 runs to 18 residues. TCR beta CDR3 sequences were amplified from RNA transcripts. In the first-round RT-PCR of the TCR CDR3, the HTBI primer set was used. TCRdb re-analysed the multiplex PCR reads in MiXCR, keeping a single row per CDR3 protein. The repertoire includes over 150,000 distinct CDR3 sequences, less than 20% of them detected once, and more than 50% sits in the top ten. Patients aged 18 to 65 had newly diagnosed hyperthyroidism lasting under 2 months. Thyroid ultrasound, orbital computed tomography, clinical symptoms, and serum thyroxine and TRAb underpinned diagnoses.

This receptor was taken from a woman aged 45-60 years with Graves' hyperthyroidism. Sequences were obtained from blood. The chain combines TRBV5-1 with TRBJ2-1; the match to TRBD2 covers 14 bases. CDR3 coding DNA: TGCGCCAGCAGCTTGGCGGGGGTTGGGACTAGCGGGAGACTTGAGCAGTTCTTC. This codes for CASSLAGVGTSGRLEQFF.